The clone carrying this T cell receptor (beta chain) has just a few counts. Its antigen is not known. The data stem from a study of cytomegalovirus exposure and HLA in healthy donors. The PCR used 60 Vbeta and 13 Jbeta primers. Clones were read by immunoSEQ multiplex PCR, and TCRdb kept only the in-frame ones, dropping some. The data contain over 100,000 clones, roughly two thirds of them singletons. Notes on the study in general: Published work reported that the classifier diagnosed cytomegalovirus status with high specificity and sensitivity.

Trimming took off 8 bases at V and 3 bases at J, with 10 bases between the two ends. The CDR3 loop spans 13 amino acids. Germline lookup yields CDR1 LNHDA and CDR2 SQIVND (reference sequence). The sample comprised PBMCs. The receptor's source is a middle-aged man in good health and CMV-seronegative. This chain connects TRBV19 to TRBJ1-4, with D tentatively TRBD1 (5 bases). The CDR3 sequence is CASSGPANEKLFF. CDR3 coding DNA: TGTGCCAGTTCAGGGCCGGCTAATGAAAAACTGTTTTTT.